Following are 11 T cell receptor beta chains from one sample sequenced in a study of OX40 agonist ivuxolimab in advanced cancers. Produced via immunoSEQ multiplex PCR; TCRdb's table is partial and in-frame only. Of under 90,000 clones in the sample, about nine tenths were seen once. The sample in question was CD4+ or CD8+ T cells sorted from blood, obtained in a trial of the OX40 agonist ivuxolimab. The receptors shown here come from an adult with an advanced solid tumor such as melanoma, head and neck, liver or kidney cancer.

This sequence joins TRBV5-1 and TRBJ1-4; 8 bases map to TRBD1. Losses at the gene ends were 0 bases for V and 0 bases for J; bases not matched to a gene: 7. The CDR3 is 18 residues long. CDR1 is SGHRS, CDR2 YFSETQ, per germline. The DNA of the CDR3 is TGCGCCAGCAGCTTGGCCACAGGGGGTCTCGCAACTAATGAAAAACTGTTTTTT. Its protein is CASSLATGGLATNEKLFF.

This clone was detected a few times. CDR3 sequence (DNA): TGTGCCAGCAGTTCCCTCCAGGGTGGGAGCAATCAGCCCCAGCATTTT. This translates into CASSSLQGGSNQPQHF. The chain employs TRBV28 and TRBJ1-5; tentative D call: TRBD1 (5 bases). Germline CDR1 MDHEN, CDR2 SYDVKM. The CDR3 contains 16 residues. Trimming took 4 bases from V and 1 from J, leaving 14 bases between them. The entire variable domain, with the rest obtained from reference TRBV28 and TRBJ1-5, is as follows: DVKVTQSSRYLVKRTGEKVFLECVQDMDHENMFWYRQDPGLGLRLIYFSYDVKMKEKGDIPEGYSVSREKKERFSLILESASTNQTSMYLCASSSLQGGSNQPQHFGDGTRLSIL.

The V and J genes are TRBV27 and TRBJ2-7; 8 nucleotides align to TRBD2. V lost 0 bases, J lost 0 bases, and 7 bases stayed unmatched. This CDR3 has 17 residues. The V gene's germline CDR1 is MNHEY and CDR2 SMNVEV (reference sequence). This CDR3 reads CASSLSLTSVSSYEQYF. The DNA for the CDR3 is TGTGCCAGCAGTTTATCCTTGACTAGCGTCAGCTCCTACGAGCAGTACTTC.

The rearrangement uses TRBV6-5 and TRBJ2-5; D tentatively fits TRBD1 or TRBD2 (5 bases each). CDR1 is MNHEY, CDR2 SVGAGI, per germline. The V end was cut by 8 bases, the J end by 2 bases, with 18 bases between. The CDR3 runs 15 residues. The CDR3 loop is CASSRGAGKQETQYF. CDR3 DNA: TGTGCCAGCTCCCGAGGGGCAGGCAAACAAGAGACCCAGTACTTC.

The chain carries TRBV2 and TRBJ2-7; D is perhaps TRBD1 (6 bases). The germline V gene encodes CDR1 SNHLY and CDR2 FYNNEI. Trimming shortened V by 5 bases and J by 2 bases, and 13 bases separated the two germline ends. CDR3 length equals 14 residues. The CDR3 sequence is CASSFDRLAYEQYF. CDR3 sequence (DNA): TGTGCCAGCAGTTTCGACAGGCTCGCCTACGAGCAGTACTTC.

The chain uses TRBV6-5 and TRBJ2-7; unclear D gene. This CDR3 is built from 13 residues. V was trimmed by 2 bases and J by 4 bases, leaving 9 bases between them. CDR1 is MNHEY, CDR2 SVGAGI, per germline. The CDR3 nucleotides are TGTGCCAGCAGTTACCGGGTTGGTTACGAGCAGTACTTC. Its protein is CASSYRVGYEQYF.

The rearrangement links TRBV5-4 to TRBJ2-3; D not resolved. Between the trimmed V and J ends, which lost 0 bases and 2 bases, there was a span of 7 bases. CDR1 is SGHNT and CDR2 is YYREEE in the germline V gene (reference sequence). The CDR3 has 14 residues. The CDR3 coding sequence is TGTGCCAGCAGCTTGGTTGAGGTCACAGATACGCAGTATTTT. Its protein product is CASSLVEVTDTQYF. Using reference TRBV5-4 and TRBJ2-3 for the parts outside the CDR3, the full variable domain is ETGVTQSPTHLIKTRGQQVTLRCSSQSGHNTVSWYQQALGQGPQFIFQYYREEENGRGNFPPRFSGLQFPNYSSELNVNALELDDSALYLCASSLVEVTDTQYFGPGTRLTVL.

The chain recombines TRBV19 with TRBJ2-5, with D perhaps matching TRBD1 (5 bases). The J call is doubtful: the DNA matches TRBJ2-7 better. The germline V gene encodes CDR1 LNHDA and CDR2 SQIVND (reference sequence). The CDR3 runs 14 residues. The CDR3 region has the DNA TGTGCCAGTAGTCCCAGGACACAGCCCGTCGAGCAGTACTTC. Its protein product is CASSPRTQPVEQYF.

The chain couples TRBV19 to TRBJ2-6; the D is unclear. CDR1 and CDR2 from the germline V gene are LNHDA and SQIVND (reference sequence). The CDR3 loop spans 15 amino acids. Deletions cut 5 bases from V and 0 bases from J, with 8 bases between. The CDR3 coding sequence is TGTGCCAGTAGTCTATCTCCCTCTGGGGCCAACGTCCTGACTTTC. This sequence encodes CASSLSPSGANVLTF.

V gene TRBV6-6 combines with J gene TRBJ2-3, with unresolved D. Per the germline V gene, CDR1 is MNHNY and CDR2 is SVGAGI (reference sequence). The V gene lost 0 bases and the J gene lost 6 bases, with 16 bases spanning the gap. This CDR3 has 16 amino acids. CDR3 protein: CASSYSIRLSADTQYF. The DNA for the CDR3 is TGTGCCAGCAGTTACTCGATTCGGCTCTCTGCGGATACGCAGTATTTT.

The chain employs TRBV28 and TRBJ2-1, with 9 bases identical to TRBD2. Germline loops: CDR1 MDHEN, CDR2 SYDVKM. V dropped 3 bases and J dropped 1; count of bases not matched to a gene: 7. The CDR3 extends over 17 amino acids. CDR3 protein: CASSLYSGSISYNEQFF. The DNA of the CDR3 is TGTGCCAGCAGTTTGTATAGCGGGAGTATATCCTACAATGAGCAGTTCTTC.